This T cell receptor (beta chain) stems from a study of tumor-infiltrating lymphocytes in primary liver carcinoma. Study-level findings and limits: The top-250-clone fraction was significantly higher in tumors than in blood (p = 0.039). Tumor region pairs overlapped more than did tumor-adjacent and tumor-blood pairs.

This clonotype was recorded a few times. Its antigen is still unknown. Constant-region priming of around 490 ng total RNA yielded TCR beta cDNA. The TCR beta library was amplified through three nested multiplex PCR rounds in a modified ARM-PCR procedure. TRBV1-TRBV30 forward and Cbeta reverse primers drove the first two approximately 10-cycle rounds. TCRdb itself ran the multiplex PCR reads through MiXCR, one entry per CDR3 protein. The sample comprises 180,000 or so distinct CDR3 sequences, 50% to 75% of which are singletons, and 72% rests with the top ten. They got blood RNA out of unsorted whole blood and also pulled out germline DNA. From germline, CDR1 is KGHDR and CDR2 SFDVKD. The CDR3 has 15 amino acids. The V end lost 2 bases, the J end lost 10 bases, and 17 bases lay between the germline ends.

The chain couples TRBV24-1 to TRBJ2-1; TRBD2 is a possible D gene (5 bases). The sequenced sample was peripheral blood. The TCR was taken from a middle-aged man with primary liver carcinoma and hepatitis B virus infection. This CDR3 is CATSDSRASLSEQFF. The DNA of the CDR3 is TGTGCCACCAGTGATTCGCGGGCCTCCTTAAGCGAGCAGTTCTTC.